One T cell receptor beta chain is described in this entry. The record originates from a study of blood T cells in healthy people across ages. Primed by a sample-barcoded 5' primer and a J-beta primer mix, a second PCR proceeded for about 6 to 12 cycles. MiXCR, run by TCRdb on the 5' RACE reads, gives a single entry per CDR3 protein. The sample consists of nearly 800,000 distinct CDR3 sequences, roughly three fifths of them appearing once. The ends were cut back, 3 bases at V and 6 bases at J, with 12 bases in the middle. Germline values: CDR1 LNHDA, CDR2 SQIVND (reference sequence). This CDR3 comprises 13 residues.

Sequencing was done on a sample of blood. The chain couples TRBV19 to TRBJ2-7; maybe TRBD2 (5 bases). This TCR was sampled from a man between 35 and 55 years old in good health. CDR3 nucleotide sequence: TGTGCCAGTAGTATGTCGCCAGAGGGCGAGCAGTACTTC. Residues: CASSMSPEGEQYF.